The 22 T cell receptor beta chains below all came from one sample that was sequenced in a study of blood T cell repertoires in COVID-19. Using immunoSEQ multiplex PCR, the repertoire was profiled, and TCRdb retains in-frame clones only, with some absent. This sample has around 450,000 clones, with 75% to 90% found just once. The specimen was PBMCs or T cells enriched from blood (not recorded which). Every receptor here comes from a woman aged 18-30 years who had recovered from COVID-19.

The chain couples TRBV3-1 (or the pseudogene TRBV3-2) to TRBJ1-2, with D possibly being TRBD1 (6 bases). The V and J ends lost 1 base and 4 bases respectively, with 13 bases between them. Looked up from germline, CDR1 is LGHDT and CDR2 is YNNKEL (reference sequence). The CDR3 sequence is 15 residues long. CDR3 protein: CASSQGRTATYGYTF. The CDR3 DNA sequence: TGTGCCAGCAGCCAAGGGCGGACAGCGACCTATGGCTACACCTTC.

This clone has only one observation. The chain is built from TRBV5-1 and TRBJ2-1; perhaps TRBD2 as D (5 bases). Germline lookup yields CDR1 SGHRS and CDR2 YFSETQ. Trimming pared 4 bases from V and 3 bases from J, leaving 11 bases between. This CDR3 is 14 amino acids long. This chain's CDR3 is CASSVRGYYNEQFF. CDR3 nucleotide sequence: TGCGCCAGCAGCGTACGGGGATACTACAATGAGCAGTTCTTC.

The DNA for the CDR3 is TGTGCCAGCAGCTTAGTCGGGGCAGGGGGTGAAGCTTTCTTT. Translation: CASSLVGAGGEAFF. The chain is built from TRBV7-8 and TRBJ1-1, with 7 positions matching TRBD1. CDR3 length: 14 residues. CDR1 and CDR2 from the germline V gene are SGHVS and FQNEAQ. V trimming: 1 base; J trimming: 7 bases; junction bases outside the gene matches: 6. Variable domain in full (rest from reference TRBV7-8 and TRBJ1-1): GAGVSQSPRYKVAKRGQDVALRCDPISGHVSLFWYQQALGQGPEFLTYFQNEAQLDKSGLPSDRFFAERPEGSVSTLKIQRTQQEDSAVYLCASSLVGAGGEAFFGQGTRLTVV.

J is TRBJ2-7 and V is TRBV20-1, with D unresolved. Trimming pared 3 bases from V and 5 bases from J, leaving 11 bases between. The germline V gene has CDR1 DFQATT and CDR2 SNEGSKA (reference sequence). The CDR3 is 12 amino acids. For the CDR3, the DNA is TGCAGTGCTAGTCCGGTCGGAGACGAGCAGTACTTC. Translation gives CSASPVGDEQYF.

The V gene is TRBV18, the J gene TRBJ2-5; TRBD1 agrees at 7 bases. V was clipped by 6 bases and J by 2 bases; unmatched bases: 6. CDR1 is KGHSH, CDR2 LQKENI, per germline. The CDR3 consists of 14 residues. Written as DNA, the CDR3 is TGTGCCAGCTCCCGCGACAGGGTGCAAGAGACCCAGTACTTC. Translation: CASSRDRVQETQYF.

The chain combines TRBV4-1 with TRBJ1-1; tentatively, D is TRBD1 (5 bases). This CDR3 is 15 amino acids long. Trimming removed 6 bases at V and 4 bases at J, with 18 bases between. Germline V lookup: CDR1 MGHRA, CDR2 YSYEKL. This CDR3 is CASRGWGERGTEAFF. CDR3 nucleotides: TGCGCCAGCAGAGGGTGGGGGGAAAGGGGCACTGAAGCTTTCTTT.

This chain connects TRBV6-5 to TRBJ1-2, with 8 bases matching TRBD1. This CDR3 region has 14 residues. The germline gives CDR1 MNHEY, CDR2 SVGAGI. V lost 4 bases, J lost 3 bases, and 4 bases stayed unmatched. CDR3 in DNA: TGTGCCAGCAGTTCCCTACAGGGGGACTATGGCTACACCTTC. The encoded protein is CASSSLQGDYGYTF.

As regards this clone: Other DNA sequences in the same sample also yield this CDR3. The chain recombines TRBV6-5 with TRBJ1-2; TRBD1 is a possible D gene (5 bases). The CDR3 is 14 amino acids. Germline assignment: CDR1 MNHEY and CDR2 SVGAGI. The V gene lost 2 bases and the J gene lost 0 bases, with 7 bases spanning the gap. CDR3 nucleotide sequence: TGTGCCAGCAGTTACCAGGGTGCTAACTATGGCTACACCTTC. Translating it yields CASSYQGANYGYTF.

The chain combines TRBV19 with TRBJ1-5, with D possibly TRBD1 on 6 matching bases. Germline V lookup: CDR1 LNHDA, CDR2 SQIVND (reference sequence). This CDR3 has 13 residues. The V end was cut by 4 bases, the J end by 6 bases, with 10 bases between. The CDR3 DNA is TGTGCCAGTAGTAGGGGGCTGGGTCAGCCCCAGCATTTT. This codes for CASSRGLGQPQHF.

This chain joins TRBV5-4 and TRBJ1-1; 8 nucleotides line up with TRBD1. This CDR3 is 16 amino acids long. Trimming removed 7 bases from V and 1 base from J; junction bases left unmatched: 12. Germline assignment: CDR1 SGHNT and CDR2 YYREEE (reference sequence). The CDR3 loop is CASSYGGQAWNTEAFF. CDR3 nucleotides: TGTGCCAGCTCTTATGGGGGACAGGCCTGGAACACTGAAGCTTTCTTT.

The sample holds one count of this clone. This sequence joins TRBV5-4 and TRBJ1-1; D gene ambiguous. The CDR3 consists of 14 residues. Trimming cost V 4 bases and J 6 bases, with 16 bases left between them. From germline, CDR1 is SGHNT and CDR2 YYREEE (reference sequence). CDR3 protein: CASSLPTGKAEAFF. CDR3 DNA sequence: TGTGCCAGCAGCCTCCCGACCGGGAAGGCTGAAGCTTTCTTT. Supplemented by reference TRBV5-4 and TRBJ1-1, the full variable domain reads ETGVTQSPTHLIKTRGQQVTLRCSSQSGHNTVSWYQQALGQGPQFIFQYYREEENGRGNFPPRFSGLQFPNYSSELNVNALELDDSALYLCASSLPTGKAEAFFGQGTRLTVV.

The rearrangement uses TRBV7-2 and TRBJ2-7, with D uncertain. The CDR3 has 13 residues. The germline gives CDR1 SGHTA, CDR2 FQGNSA. V lost 7 bases and J lost 4, with 14 bases in between. CDR3 sequence: CASILVDGYEQYF. CDR3 coding DNA: TGTGCCAGCATCCTCGTTGACGGGTACGAGCAGTACTTC. Combining the CDR3 with reference TRBV7-2 and TRBJ2-7 gives the whole variable domain GAGVSQSPSNKVTEKGKDVELRCDPISGHTALYWYRQSLGQGLEFLIYFQGNSAPDKSGLPSDRFSAERTGGSVSTLTIQRTQQEDSAVYLCASILVDGYEQYFGPGTRLTVT.

The chain carries TRBV5-1 and TRBJ1-1, with 12 bases that match TRBD1. The CDR3 length is 16 residues. CDR1 and CDR2 (germline): SGHRS, YFSETQ. V trimming: 5 bases; J trimming: 4 bases; junction bases outside the gene matches: 9. The CDR3 nucleotides are TGCGCCAGCAGGATAGGGACAGGGGGCGTAGGCACTGAAGCTTTCTTT. It codes for CASRIGTGGVGTEAFF. The whole variable domain, filled in from reference TRBV5-1 and TRBJ1-1, reads KAGVTQTPRYLIKTRGQQVTLSCSPISGHRSVSWYQQTPGQGLQFLFEYFSETQRNKGNFPGRFSGRQFSNSRSEMNVSTLELGDSALYLCASRIGTGGVGTEAFFGQGTRLTVV.

J is TRBJ2-5 and V is TRBV18, with 8 bases matching TRBD1. In germline, CDR1 is KGHSH, CDR2 LQKENI. V was pared by 5 bases and J by 4 bases, with 6 bases of the junction left unmatched. This CDR3 is 14 amino acids long. The CDR3 reads CASSTTGQGETQYF. The CDR3 DNA sequence: TGTGCCAGCTCAACTACTGGACAGGGAGAGACCCAGTACTTC. The full variable domain, in which reference TRBV18 and TRBJ2-5 provide the parts outside the CDR3, is NAGVMQNPRHLVRRRGQEARLRCSPMKGHSHVYWYRQLPEEGLKFMVYLQKENIIDESGMPKERFSAEFPKEGPSILRIQQVVRGDSAAYFCASSTTGQGETQYFGPGTRLLVL.

The chain recombines TRBV2 with TRBJ2-3; maybe TRBD2 (6 bases). Trimming cost V 6 bases and J 7 bases, with 20 bases left between them. Germline CDR1 and CDR2: SNHLY and FYNNEI. The CDR3 contains 15 residues. The CDR3: CASSLTGGEIYTQYF. In nucleotides, the CDR3 is TGTGCCAGCAGCCTCACTGGCGGGGAGATCTATACGCAGTATTTT.

The J gene is TRBJ2-1, the V gene TRBV28; tentatively, D is TRBD2 (5 bases). From germline, CDR1 is MDHEN and CDR2 SYDVKM. Trimming pared 2 bases from V and 0 bases from J, leaving 11 bases between. The CDR3 contains 16 residues. CDR3 region: CASSLKEVRSYNEQFF. The CDR3 nucleotides are TGTGCCAGCAGTTTAAAGGAGGTACGCTCCTACAATGAGCAGTTCTTC.

The chain combines TRBV2 with TRBJ2-4; 10 positions agree with TRBD1. V trimming: 5 bases; J trimming: 7 bases; junction bases outside the gene matches: 8. The length of the CDR3 is 15 residues. Germline assignment: CDR1 SNHLY and CDR2 FYNNEI. The CDR3 spells CASSTGTGEWNIQYF. The CDR3 DNA reads TGTGCCAGCAGTACCGGGACAGGGGAATGGAACATTCAGTACTTC.

This clone was seen just once. This chain joins TRBV19 and TRBJ2-7, with 7 bases matching TRBD2. Germline CDR1 and CDR2: LNHDA and SQIVND (reference sequence). The length of the CDR3 is 13 residues. Losses at the gene ends were 5 bases for V and 3 bases for J; bases not matched to a gene: 4. CDR3 region: CASSAAGRYEQYF. In nucleotides, the CDR3 is TGTGCCAGTAGTGCAGCGGGACGCTACGAGCAGTACTTC.

DNA for the CDR3: TGTGCCAGCAGTTACTCGCCGGGGGGGCGGAACTATGGCTACACCTTC. Residues: CASSYSPGGRNYGYTF. The genes are TRBV6-2 or TRBV6-3 and TRBJ1-2, with D possibly being TRBD1 (6 bases). Trimming stripped 0 bases from V and 2 bases from J, with 13 bases between. Germline V lookup: CDR1 MNHEY, CDR2 SVGEGT. The CDR3 sequence is 16 residues long.

The chain's CDR3 is CASSHFSTGGGNQPQHF. The CDR3 coding sequence is TGTGCCAGCAGTCATTTTTCAACAGGGGGCGGCAATCAGCCCCAGCATTTT. The chain joins TRBV6-2 or TRBV6-3 to TRBJ1-5; TRBD1 matches 9 bases. The V and J ends lost 5 bases and 2 bases, in that order; junction bases with no gene match: 10. Germline CDR1 and CDR2: MNHEY and SVGEGT. The length of the CDR3 is 17 residues.

The table lists this clone with a count of one. The gene calls are TRBV5-6 and TRBJ2-3; 11 positions agree with TRBD2. Looked up from germline, CDR1 is SGHDT and CDR2 is YYEEEE. V lost 1 base to trimming and J lost 8 bases; unmatched junction nucleotides: 6. The CDR3 has 15 residues. CDR3 loop: CASSLPGGTSGTQYF. In DNA form, the CDR3 reads TGTGCCAGCAGCTTGCCAGGAGGGACTAGCGGTACGCAGTATTTT.

This chain uses TRBV19 with TRBJ1-1; 8 positions agree with TRBD1. This CDR3 spans 14 amino acids. Germline CDR1 LNHDA, CDR2 SQIVND (reference sequence). V gave up 6 bases and J gave up 5 bases; unmatched junction bases: 8. This CDR3 is CASSNRGESTEAFF. CDR3 coding DNA: TGTGCCAGTAGCAACAGGGGGGAGAGTACTGAAGCTTTCTTT.